These 20 T cell receptor beta chains originate from one sample sequenced in a study of T-cell memory formation after mild COVID-19 (dated by TCRdb to the early 2020s). The library was generated by 5' RACE. For sequencing, an Illumina NovaSeq 6000 was employed. TCRdb reprocessed the public reads (quality trimming at Q25 with fastp, clone calling with MiXCR) and kept in-frame beta chains. Every entry covers one CDR3 protein and lists the most common genes and DNA from its rows. For this sample the table gives tens of thousands of distinct CDR3 sequences, of which approximately 13% were detected only once. The ten biggest clones cover 31% of the sample. The sequenced sample consisted of PBMCs or a T cell subset sorted from them (not recorded which). These receptor sequences come from an adult woman who had mild COVID-19 (a few samples of this study predate the infection). The sample titles of this study are shuffled in the database, so cell type and time point are left out; the donor was told from shared clones.

This clonotype has just a few counts. The rearrangement joins TRBV29-1 to TRBJ2-2; D is ambiguous. The germline gives CDR1 SQVTM, CDR2 ANQGSEA. CDR3 length: 10 residues. Deletions cut 7 bases from V and 6 bases from J, with 6 bases between. The CDR3 protein is CSGLAGELFF. The CDR3 nucleotides are TGCAGCGGGTTAGCCGGGGAGCTGTTTTTT.

This clonotype was seen many times. The CDR3 is CASSLGARLGGYTF. Written as DNA, the CDR3 is TGTGCCAGCAGCTTGGGGGCTAGGCTCGGCGGCTACACCTTC. This chain uses TRBV5-6 with TRBJ1-2; the D is unclear. V gave up 0 bases and J gave up 8 bases, with 14 bases separating them. The CDR3 covers 14 residues. Germline assignment: CDR1 SGHDT and CDR2 YYEEEE.

This clonotype was detected a few times. The chain links TRBV12-3 or TRBV12-4 to TRBJ2-1, with TRBD1 matching over 11 bases. Trimming removed 6 bases from V and 6 bases from J; junction bases left unmatched: 10. This CDR3 has 16 amino acids. The CDR3 bases are TGTGCCAGCAGACTTCCAGGACAGGGGGCTATCAATGAGCAGTTCTTC. It is translated as CASRLPGQGAINEQFF.

This clonotype was observed a handful of times. The V gene is TRBV24-1, the J gene TRBJ2-1, with TRBD2 matching 8 bases. Trimming removed 7 bases from V and 4 bases from J; junction bases left unmatched: 2. The CDR3 has 13 residues. Germline CDR1 is KGHDR and CDR2 is SFDVKD. The CDR3 is CATRSGGYNEQFF. CDR3 sequence (DNA): TGTGCCACCAGGAGCGGGGGTTACAATGAGCAGTTCTTC.

The J gene is TRBJ2-7, the V gene TRBV29-1, with D hard to call. CDR3 length: 15 residues. V lost 6 bases and J lost 2, with 20 bases in between. CDR1 is SQVTM and CDR2 is ANQGSEA in the germline V gene. The CDR3 reads CSVGKSVLEPYEQYF. CDR3 coding DNA: TGCAGCGTCGGCAAGAGTGTCTTGGAACCCTACGAGCAGTACTTC.

The J gene is TRBJ2-7, the V gene TRBV7-2; 12 bases match TRBD2. Per the germline V gene, CDR1 is SGHTA and CDR2 is FQGNSA. The CDR3 length is 15 residues. V gave up 4 bases and J gave up 4 bases; unmatched junction bases: 5. CDR3 DNA: TGTGCCAGCAGCTCGACTAGCGGGAGACGGTACGAGCAGTACTTC. Translating it yields CASSSTSGRRYEQYF.

This clonotype was detected only a few times. The rearrangement joins TRBV4-1 to TRBJ1-5; D may be TRBD1 (5 bases). The V end was cut by 4 bases, the J end by 2 bases, with 18 bases between. Germline V gene sequence: CDR1 MGHRA, CDR2 YSYEKL. The CDR3 extends over 17 amino acids. The CDR3 loop is CASSLTPREAGNQPQHF. As DNA, the CDR3 is TGCGCCAGCAGCCTAACCCCCAGGGAAGCGGGCAATCAGCCCCAGCATTTT.

The chain uses TRBV6-6 and TRBJ2-7; D unclear. Trimming took off 0 bases at V and 6 bases at J, with 6 bases between the two ends. The CDR3 runs to 12 residues. CDR1 is MNHNY and CDR2 is SVGAGI in the germline V gene (reference sequence). This CDR3 reads CASSYSRAEQYF. The DNA of the CDR3 is TGTGCCAGCAGTTACTCGAGAGCCGAGCAGTACTTC.

The chain links TRBV20-1 to TRBJ2-1; 7 bases map to TRBD2. The CDR3 has 17 amino acids. V lost 0 bases, J lost 4 bases, and 12 bases stayed unmatched. From germline, CDR1 is DFQATT and CDR2 SNEGSKA (reference sequence). CDR3 nucleotides: TGCAGTGCTAGAGATGCCCCGCGGACTAGGACATACAATGAGCAGTTCTTC. Residues: CSARDAPRTRTYNEQFF.

The sample holds a few counts of this clonotype. This chain links TRBV15 with TRBJ1-4; 10 nucleotides line up with TRBD1. The CDR3 sequence is 13 residues long. Per germline, CDR1 LNHNV and CDR2 YYDKDF (reference sequence). The junction had 3 bases not matched to a gene; V was cut back by 8 bases and J by 6 bases. CDR3 in amino acids: CATGTGVDEKLFF. The CDR3, as DNA: TGTGCCACCGGGACAGGGGTGGATGAAAAACTGTTTTTT.

The chain couples TRBV7-9 to TRBJ1-1; 7 positions match TRBD1. The germline gives CDR1 SEHNR, CDR2 FQNEAQ (reference sequence). This CDR3 comprises 16 residues. V shed 1 base and J 8 bases; nucleotides not matched to a gene: 13. CDR3 residues: CASSLDGQAPREEAFF. The CDR3 DNA sequence: TGTGCCAGCAGCTTAGACGGACAGGCCCCCCGCGAAGAAGCTTTCTTT.

This sequence joins TRBV7-6 and TRBJ2-3, with 11 nucleotides matching TRBD2. Germline values: CDR1 SGHVS, CDR2 FNYEAQ. The CDR3 extends over 18 amino acids. V was pared by 2 bases and J by 1 base, with 8 bases of the junction left unmatched. CDR3 sequence reads: CASSLSSGGALGTDTQYF. The CDR3, as DNA: TGTGCCAGCAGCTTAAGTAGCGGGGGGGCACTGGGCACAGATACGCAGTATTTT.

This clonotype was picked up a small number of times. The chain couples TRBV7-9 to TRBJ1-4; no firm D call. Germline V gives CDR1 SEHNR, CDR2 FQNEAQ (reference sequence). Trimming removed 5 bases from V and 1 base from J, with 11 bases in between. CDR3 size: 15 residues. CDR3 in amino acids: CASSDTEQTNEKLFF. The CDR3 region has the DNA TGTGCCAGCAGCGACACGGAACAAACTAATGAAAAACTGTTTTTT.

The gene calls are TRBV5-1 and TRBJ1-3; tentatively, D is TRBD1 (6 bases). The CDR3 spans 15 residues. Trimming took off 4 bases at V and 7 bases at J, with 18 bases between the two ends. CDR1 SGHRS and CDR2 YFSETQ come from the germline V gene. CDR3 in amino acids: CASSQTWGLRNTIYF. For the CDR3, the DNA is TGCGCCAGCAGCCAGACTTGGGGGCTCAGGAACACCATATATTTT.

In its sample, this clonotype was seen a few times. The chain combines TRBV29-1 with TRBJ2-1, with 8 bases lining up with TRBD1. The CDR3 consists of 15 residues. After removal of 5 bases from V and 3 bases from J, the junction contained 9 bases not matched to a gene. CDR1 and CDR2 (germline): SQVTM, ANQGSEA. The CDR3 is CSVLFVDRDYNEQFF. CDR3 bases: TGCAGCGTTCTCTTCGTGGACAGGGACTACAATGAGCAGTTCTTC.

The rearrangement links TRBV4-1 to TRBJ2-1; 14 bases are a match to TRBD2. This CDR3 spans 17 amino acids. The germline CDR1 and CDR2 sequences are MGHRA and YSYEKL. The ends lost 4 bases at V and 6 bases at J; junction bases unmatched: 8. CDR3 protein: CASSPWGGTSGGNEQFF. For the CDR3, the DNA is TGCGCCAGCAGCCCCTGGGGGGGGACTAGCGGGGGCAATGAGCAGTTCTTC.

As DNA, the CDR3 is TGTGCCAGCAGTCCGGTGGGGCCGACCGCCCAATTTGAGCAGTTCTTC. Its protein is CASSPVGPTAQFEQFF. The chain couples TRBV6-2 or TRBV6-3 to TRBJ2-1; D is possibly TRBD1 (5 bases). V was trimmed by 5 bases and J by 9 bases, leaving 23 bases between them. Germline CDR1 MNHEY, CDR2 SVGEGT. The CDR3 runs 16 residues.

The J gene is TRBJ2-3, the V gene TRBV7-9; D not certain. Germline-derived CDR1 and CDR2 are SEHNR and FQNEAQ (reference sequence). Trimming took 5 bases from V and 4 from J, leaving 16 bases between them. This CDR3 is built from 15 residues. The CDR3 sequence: CASSLPDRGADTQYF. The CDR3 DNA sequence: TGTGCCAGCAGCCTCCCGGACCGCGGCGCAGATACGCAGTATTTT.

This chain uses TRBV20-1 with TRBJ2-4; D possibly corresponds to TRBD2 (5 bases). This CDR3 region has 15 residues. Germline V CDR1 and CDR2: DFQATT, SNEGSKA (reference sequence). V was pared by 5 bases and J by 1 base, with 15 bases between. The CDR3 coding sequence is TGCAGTGCTGGTTTATTCGGGGTGGCCAAAAACATTCAGTACTTC. Its translation is CSAGLFGVAKNIQYF.

This clonotype was found a few times. The chain joins TRBV7-6 to TRBJ1-3, with 11 positions matching TRBD1. The germline V gene encodes CDR1 SGHVS and CDR2 FNYEAQ. The J segment lost 3 bases and the V segment lost 5 bases, leaving 3 bases of the junction unmatched. CDR3 length: 15 amino acids. The CDR3 is CASSADRGLGNTIYF. CDR3 sequence (DNA): TGTGCCAGCAGCGCGGACAGGGGGCTTGGAAACACCATATATTTT.